This is a list of T cell receptor beta chains from one sample in a study of blood T cells in healthy people across ages. TCRdb re-analysed the 5' RACE reads in MiXCR, keeping a single row per CDR3 protein. In the table there are roughly 1.9 million distinct CDR3 sequences, around 42% of which are singletons. The sequencing sample was made of blood. The receptors here all came from a human donor in good health. Both conserved end residues are part of each CDR3. Each record gives: V gene, J gene, D gene, clone size, CDR3 protein, CDR3 DNA. A D gene is named only where the DNA matches it firmly. The size field is filled for only some rows; it gives once, few, many or a size class.

TRBV29-1	TRBJ2-7	-	few	CSVVLGNSGYEQYF	TGCAGCGTTGTACTAGGTAATAGCGGATACGAGCAGTACTTC
TRBV10-3	TRBJ2-3	TRBD1	-	CATTPGQGLDTQYF	TGTGCCACTACACCGGGACAGGGATTAGATACGCAGTATTTT
TRBV4-3	TRBJ2-1	TRBD1	-	CASSFPDREWNEQFF	TGCGCCAGCAGCTTCCCGGACAGGGAATGGAATGAGCAGTTCTTC
TRBV6-6	TRBJ1-5	TRBD1	-	CASSYRDRPGPQHF	TGTGCCAGCAGTTACAGGGACAGGCCAGGGCCCCAGCATTTT
TRBV25-1	TRBJ1-1	-	-	CASSLSGRGGTEAFF	TGTGCCAGCAGCCTATCGGGGAGGGGAGGCACTGAAGCTTTCTTT
TRBV7-2	TRBJ1-1	-	-	CASSLGRVYEAFF	TGTGCCAGCAGCTTAGGCAGGGTATATGAAGCTTTCTTT
TRBV6-2/TRBV6-3	TRBJ2-3	-	-	CASSYPLKRDTQYF	TGTGCCAGCAGTTACCCGCTAAAGCGAGATACGCAGTATTTT
TRBV7-3	TRBJ2-3	TRBD2	few	CASSQAGGGGSDTQYF	TGTGCCAGCAGCCAAGCGGGCGGGGGAGGGTCGGATACGCAGTATTTT
TRBV12-3/TRBV12-4	TRBJ1-6	-	few	CASSPQGMNSPLHF	TGTGCCAGCAGTCCGCAGGGTATGAATTCACCCCTCCACTTT
TRBV29-1	TRBJ2-5	TRBD1	-	CSVQTQGASYQETQYF	TGCAGCGTCCAAACCCAGGGGGCTTCTTACCAAGAGACCCAGTACTTC
TRBV5-1	TRBJ2-3	TRBD2	few	CASSKRTSGGEDTQYF	TGCGCCAGCAGCAAAAGGACTAGCGGGGGGGAAGATACGCAGTATTTT
TRBV20-1	TRBJ1-2	-	-	CSAPGTEGYTF	TGCAGTGCTCCCGGGACGGAGGGCTACACCTTC
TRBV5-1	TRBJ2-7	TRBD2	few	CASTSGGGSYEQYF	TGCGCCAGCACCTCTGGGGGGGGCTCCTACGAGCAGTACTTC
TRBV15	TRBJ1-6	-	few	CATSRDWVSSGNSPLHF	TGTGCCACCAGCAGAGATTGGGTCTCTTCGGGCAATTCACCCCTCCACTTT
TRBV6-2/TRBV6-3	TRBJ2-6	-	-	CASSYPETGHPSGANVLTF	TGTGCCAGCAGTTACCCCGAGACAGGTCACCCCTCTGGGGCCAACGTCCTGACTTTC
TRBV6-5	TRBJ2-4	TRBD2	-	CASSSDRRLAGGRGEQYF	TGTGCCAGCAGTTCCGACCGTAGACTAGCGGGGGGCCGGGGGGAGCAGTACTTC
TRBV6-2/TRBV6-3	TRBJ2-7	TRBD1	-	CASSYSTGQQTYEQYF	TGTGCCAGCAGTTACTCGACGGGACAGCAAACCTACGAGCAGTACTTC
TRBV15	TRBJ2-6	-	many	CATREIGGANVLTF	TGTGCCACCAGGGAAATTGGTGGGGCCAACGTCCTGACTTTC
TRBV5-1	TRBJ2-2	-	few	CASRLLAANTGELFF	TGCGCCAGCAGGCTCCTAGCTGCGAACACCGGGGAGCTGTTTTTT
TRBV28	TRBJ1-5	-	few	CASSSHGFNQPQHF	TGTGCCAGCAGTTCTCACGGGTTCAATCAGCCCCAGCATTTT
TRBV7-3	TRBJ2-7	-	-	CASSLSGTYSYEQYF	TGTGCCAGCAGCTTATCGGGAACCTACTCCTACGAGCAGTACTTC
TRBV7-3	TRBJ2-7	TRBD2	few	CASSRPSGVFCEQYF	TGTGCCAGCAGTCGACCTAGCGGGGTCTTTTGCGAGCAGTACTTC
TRBV4-1	TRBJ2-7	-	-	CVSSPGGRTGRFEQYF	TGCGTCAGCAGCCCCGGGGGGAGGACAGGGAGGTTCGAGCAGTACTTC
TRBV5-1	TRBJ2-7	-	-	CASSSDPTGGEQYF	TGCGCCAGCAGCTCAGACCCGACAGGCGGCGAGCAGTACTTC
TRBV7-2	TRBJ1-2	-	few	CASSLAALPRQTYGYTF	TGTGCCAGCAGCTTAGCCGCCCTTCCTAGACAGACCTATGGCTACACCTTC
TRBV20-1	TRBJ2-3	-	-	CSATDFFKGTDTQYF	TGCAGTGCTACGGACTTCTTTAAGGGCACAGATACGCAGTATTTT
TRBV18	TRBJ2-7	TRBD2	few	CASSPTTSGSSSYEQYF	TGTGCCAGCTCGCCTACCACTAGCGGTTCGAGCTCCTACGAGCAGTACTTC
TRBV7-2	TRBJ2-2	-	once	CASSPRGFGELFF	TGTGCCAGCAGCCCGAGGGGCTTCGGGGAGCTGTTTTTT
TRBV7-2	TRBJ2-5	-	-	CASRVPWAGQETRYF	TGTGCCAGCCGGGTCCCGTGGGCCGGGCAAGAGACCCGGTACTTC
TRBV7-3	TRBJ1-6	TRBD1	few	CASSLRREDRGNSPLHF	TGTGCCAGCAGCTTAAGACGGGAGGACAGGGGTAATTCACCCCTCCACTTT
TRBV19	TRBJ2-7	-	few	CASRRADRIGEQYF	TGTGCCAGCAGGAGGGCAGACAGGATCGGCGAGCAGTACTTC
TRBV6-5	TRBJ2-1	-	-	CASGSRRGGYNEQFF	TGTGCCAGCGGCAGCCGAAGGGGGGGCTACAATGAGCAGTTCTTC
TRBV29-1	TRBJ2-1	-	-	CSVGPGVYNEQFF	TGCAGCGTTGGCCCTGGGGTCTACAATGAGCAGTTCTTC
TRBV4-1	TRBJ2-4	-	few	CASSQGQAEGRAKNIQYF	TGCGCCAGCAGCCAAGGGCAGGCGGAGGGGAGAGCCAAAAACATTCAGTACTTC
TRBV5-6	TRBJ2-7	-	-	CASSSNWGVYEQYF	TGTGCCAGCAGCTCCAATTGGGGGGTGTACGAGCAGTACTTC
TRBV5-1	TRBJ1-1	TRBD1	-	CASSENWTGPEAFF	TGCGCCAGCAGCGAGAATTGGACAGGGCCTGAAGCTTTCTTT
TRBV12-3/TRBV12-4	TRBJ1-2	TRBD1	-	CASTPGQGGSGYTF	TGTGCCAGCACTCCGGGACAGGGAGGATCGGGCTACACCTTC
TRBV12-3/TRBV12-4	TRBJ1-2	-	-	CASSFGRRYYGYTF	TGTGCCAGCAGTTTCGGCCGGAGGTACTATGGCTACACCTTC
TRBV18	TRBJ1-4	-	-	CASSPVGLATNEKLFF	TGTGCCAGTTCACCAGTCGGCCTTGCAACTAATGAAAAACTGTTTTTT
TRBV12-5	TRBJ1-2	TRBD1	-	CASAQQGAHGYTF	TGTGCTAGTGCCCAACAGGGGGCTCATGGCTACACCTTC